This is a list of T cell receptor beta chains from one sample in a study of metastatic and nonmetastatic thyroid tumors. TCRdb re-called clones via MiXCR from the PCR reads. Here the sample spans 15,000 to 20,000 clones, 25% being singletons. The sequencing sample was made of adjacent normal tissue. These receptors came from a female donor with papillary thyroid cancer or a benign thyroid nodule (not recorded which). Some clones in this sample may be carry-over from other donors' samples. Both conserved end residues are part of each CDR3. A D gene is named only where the DNA matches it firmly. Size tells how often a clone was seen (once, few, many) or the class of an expanded clone, and some rows leave it out.

D,length,J,V,size,DNA,CDR3
.,14,TRBJ2-5,TRBV6-2/TRBV6-3,.,TGTGCCAGCACCCCAGGGGGGGGCCAAGAGACCCAGTACTTC,CASTPGGGQETQYF
TRBD1,15,TRBJ2-2,TRBV7-9,.,TGTGCCAGCAGCCTGGGACAGATGAACACCGGGGAGCTGTTTTTT,CASSLGQMNTGELFF
TRBD1,15,TRBJ2-7,TRBV6-1,.,TGTGCCAGCAGTGATCCGGGACAGGAATCCTACGAGCAGTACTTC,CASSDPGQESYEQYF
TRBD1,15,TRBJ2-7,TRBV6-2/TRBV6-3,.,TGTGCCAGCAGACCGCCGGGACAGGGGAGGAACGAGCAGTACTTC,CASRPPGQGRNEQYF
.,14,TRBJ2-2,TRBV20-1,.,TGCAGTGCTAGAGATCCTACCAACACCGGGGAGCTGTTTTTT,CSARDPTNTGELFF
.,16,TRBJ1-5,TRBV6-1,few,TGTGCCAGCAGGGAGACAGTGGGCTATAGCAATCAGCCCCAGCATTTT,CASRETVGYSNQPQHF
.,10,TRBJ1-2,TRBV6-1,.,TGTGCCAGCAGGGAGGATGGCTACACCTTC,CASREDGYTF
.,12,TRBJ1-5,TRBV28,.,TGTGCCAGCAGTGGGGGTGGGCAGCCCCAGCATTTT,CASSGGGQPQHF
.,15,TRBJ1-3,TRBV6-1,medium-sized,TGTGCCAGCAGTCCAGGCTATTACTCTGGAAACACCATATATTTT,CASSPGYYSGNTIYF
.,14,TRBJ1-3,TRBV20-1,.,TGCAGTGCCCTCCGGGACATCTCTGGAAACACCATATATTTT,CSALRDISGNTIYF
TRBD2,16,TRBJ2-2,TRBV9,.,TGTGCCAGCAGCGTTAGCGGGATGGCGAACACCGGGGAGCTGTTTTTT,CASSVSGMANTGELFF
TRBD1,14,TRBJ2-7,TRBV28,few,TGTGCCAGCCGCACGGGGGGGACAGGGGTCGAGCAGTACTTC,CASRTGGTGVEQYF
.,14,TRBJ1-2,TRBV2,few,TGTGCCAGCAGTGACCGCCTGACTGGGATAGGCTACACCTTC,CASSDRLTGIGYTF
.,13,TRBJ1-5,TRBV5-1,many,TGCGCCAGCAGAAGACCGCGCAATCAGCCCCAGCATTTT,CASRRPRNQPQHF
TRBD2,14,TRBJ2-3,TRBV10-3,.,TGTGCCATCGGGACTAGCGGGGGGTTCGATACGCAGTATTTT,CAIGTSGGFDTQYF
TRBD2,16,TRBJ2-2,TRBV19,.,TGTGCCAGTAGTTATACTAGCGCATTGAACACCGGGGAGCTGTTTTTT,CASSYTSALNTGELFF
TRBD1,13,TRBJ1-2,TRBV20-1,.,TGCAGTGCGGTCGGGACAGCCAACTATGGCTACACCTTC,CSAVGTANYGYTF
.,11,TRBJ2-7,TRBV2,.,TGTGCCAGCAGGATTCTAACTGGGCAGTACTTC,CASRILTGQYF
.,14,TRBJ1-5,TRBV11-2,.,TGTGCCAGCAGCTTAGAAGGGGGGAGACAGCCCCAGCATTTT,CASSLEGGRQPQHF
.,15,TRBJ2-2,TRBV30,.,TGTGCCTGGAGTGTTGGTTACACGAACACCGGGGAGCTGTTTTTT,CAWSVGYTNTGELFF
TRBD1,14,TRBJ2-7,TRBV12-3/TRBV12-4,.,TGTGCCAGCAGTGCGCCGTGGGACAGTTCGGGGCAGTACTTC,CASSAPWDSSGQYF
.,15,TRBJ2-7,TRBV3-1,many,TGTGCCAGCAGCCAAGAAGGAGGGAGAGGCTACGAGCAGTACTTC,CASSQEGGRGYEQYF
TRBD2,11,TRBJ2-7,TRBV30,.,TGTGCCTGGGGGGGGGAGTACGAGCAGTACTTC,CAWGGEYEQYF
.,13,TRBJ2-5,TRBV11-3,few,TGTGCCAGCAGCCGCGGGACGGAAGAGACCCAGTACTTC,CASSRGTEETQYF
.,11,TRBJ2-7,TRBV28,.,TGTGCCAGCAGCCACTCCTACGAGCAGTACTTC,CASSHSYEQYF
TRBD2,12,TRBJ2-1,TRBV7-2,.,TGTGCCAGCAGCTTAGGGGGGGGTGCGCAGTTCTTC,CASSLGGGAQFF
.,14,TRBJ1-4,TRBV12-3/TRBV12-4,few,TGTGCCAGCAGTTTACGGGGGAGGAATGAAAAACTGTTTTTT,CASSLRGRNEKLFF
.,11,TRBJ1-2,TRBV7-9,few,TGTGCCAGCAGCTTCTTCGATGGCTACACCTTC,CASSFFDGYTF
.,12,TRBJ1-1,TRBV6-6,.,TGTGCCAGCAGTTACGTGGACACTGAAGCTTTCTTT,CASSYVDTEAFF
TRBD1,17,TRBJ1-2,TRBV4-1,.,TGCGCCAGCAGCCAATTTCCAACGGACAGGGCTCTTCATGGCTACACCTTC,CASSQFPTDRALHGYTF
.,17,TRBJ1-2,TRBV19,.,TGTGCCAGTAGTATGCGGTACCTGTGGGGGCCTAACTATGGCTACACCTTC,CASSMRYLWGPNYGYTF
TRBD2,18,TRBJ2-7,TRBV7-2,large,TGTGCCAGCAGCTTACTCCCCGTAGCGGGAGGCCATTTCTACGAGCAGTACTTC,CASSLLPVAGGHFYEQYF
.,15,TRBJ2-7,TRBV19,.,TGTGCCAGTAGTCTCCCCGGGCTAGGGGTATACGAGCAGTACTTC,CASSLPGLGVYEQYF
TRBD2,14,TRBJ2-7,TRBV20-1,.,TGCAGTGCTAGTCGACTAGCGGGGGGCTACGAGCAGTACTTC,CSASRLAGGYEQYF
TRBD1,15,TRBJ2-3,TRBV5-1,.,TGCGCCAGCAGCCGTCGGGACAGAAACACGGATACGCAGTATTTT,CASSRRDRNTDTQYF
.,13,TRBJ2-7,TRBV12-3/TRBV12-4,few,TGTGCCAGCAGTTTCCGCAGGGATTACGAGCAGTACTTC,CASSFRRDYEQYF
.,13,TRBJ1-2,TRBV11-2,.,TGTGCCAGCAGCTCGGCGGGGGCCCATGGCTACACCTTC,CASSSAGAHGYTF
.,15,TRBJ2-1,TRBV11-1,.,TGTGCCAGCAGCTTAGGTCAGGGAGGTGGAAATGAGCAGTTCTTC,CASSLGQGGGNEQFF
.,12,TRBJ1-1,TRBV7-3,few,TGTGCCAGCAGCCTGTTGGGCACTGAAGCTTTCTTT,CASSLLGTEAFF
.,13,TRBJ1-1,TRBV6-1,few,TGTGCCAGCAGTATGGACAGGAACACTGAAGCTTTCTTT,CASSMDRNTEAFF
TRBD2,15,TRBJ2-1,TRBV11-2,.,TGTGCCAGCAGCTTAGGTAGCGGGGACTACAATGAGCAGTTCTTC,CASSLGSGDYNEQFF
TRBD1,15,TRBJ1-6,TRBV6-1,.,TGTGCCATCAGCCAACTGCAGGGAGGGGGCTCACCCCTCCACTTT,CAISQLQGGGSPLHF
.,17,TRBJ2-7,TRBV7-9,medium-sized,TGTGCCAGCAGCTTCGCAGGGGACGGAGTACCTACCTACGAGCAGTACTTC,CASSFAGDGVPTYEQYF
TRBD1,16,TRBJ1-2,TRBV24-1,.,TGTGCCACCAGTTCGGGACAGGGCTGTTGTAACTATGGCTACACCTTC,CATSSGQGCCNYGYTF
TRBD1,15,TRBJ2-2,TRBV11-3,few,TGTGTCAGCAGCTTAGGACAGGAGAACACCGGGGAGCTGTTTTTT,CVSSLGQENTGELFF
.,13,TRBJ2-7,TRBV20-1,.,TGCAGCGGGTACAGACCGAGCTCCTACGAGCAGTACTTC,CSGYRPSSYEQYF
.,14,TRBJ2-2,TRBV6-2/TRBV6-3,medium-sized,TGTGCCAGCAGTATCAGACAGACCACCGGGGAGCTGTTTTTT,CASSIRQTTGELFF
TRBD1,19,TRBJ1-6,TRBV6-2/TRBV6-3,.,TGTGCCAGCAGTTACGCGGTCCGGACAGGGGGCTCCTATAATTCACCCCTCCACTTT,CASSYAVRTGGSYNSPLHF
.,12,TRBJ2-3,TRBV7-2,few,TGTGCCAGCAGCCCATACACAGATACGCAGTATTTT,CASSPYTDTQYF
.,12,TRBJ1-1,TRBV6-2/TRBV6-3,few,TGTGCCAGCACGAGGGCGAACACTGAAGCTTTCTTT,CASTRANTEAFF
TRBD2,14,TRBJ2-7,TRBV12-3/TRBV12-4,medium-sized,TGTGCCAGCAGTTCGACTAGCGGGAGGCTCGAGCAGTACTTC,CASSSTSGRLEQYF
.,14,TRBJ2-7,TRBV27,.,TGTGCCAGCAGTTTTAGGGGCCGGGGGAACGAGCAGTACTTC,CASSFRGRGNEQYF
TRBD1,13,TRBJ2-5,TRBV9,many,TGTGCCAGCTCCGTCGGACAGGGTGAGACCCAGTACTTC,CASSVGQGETQYF